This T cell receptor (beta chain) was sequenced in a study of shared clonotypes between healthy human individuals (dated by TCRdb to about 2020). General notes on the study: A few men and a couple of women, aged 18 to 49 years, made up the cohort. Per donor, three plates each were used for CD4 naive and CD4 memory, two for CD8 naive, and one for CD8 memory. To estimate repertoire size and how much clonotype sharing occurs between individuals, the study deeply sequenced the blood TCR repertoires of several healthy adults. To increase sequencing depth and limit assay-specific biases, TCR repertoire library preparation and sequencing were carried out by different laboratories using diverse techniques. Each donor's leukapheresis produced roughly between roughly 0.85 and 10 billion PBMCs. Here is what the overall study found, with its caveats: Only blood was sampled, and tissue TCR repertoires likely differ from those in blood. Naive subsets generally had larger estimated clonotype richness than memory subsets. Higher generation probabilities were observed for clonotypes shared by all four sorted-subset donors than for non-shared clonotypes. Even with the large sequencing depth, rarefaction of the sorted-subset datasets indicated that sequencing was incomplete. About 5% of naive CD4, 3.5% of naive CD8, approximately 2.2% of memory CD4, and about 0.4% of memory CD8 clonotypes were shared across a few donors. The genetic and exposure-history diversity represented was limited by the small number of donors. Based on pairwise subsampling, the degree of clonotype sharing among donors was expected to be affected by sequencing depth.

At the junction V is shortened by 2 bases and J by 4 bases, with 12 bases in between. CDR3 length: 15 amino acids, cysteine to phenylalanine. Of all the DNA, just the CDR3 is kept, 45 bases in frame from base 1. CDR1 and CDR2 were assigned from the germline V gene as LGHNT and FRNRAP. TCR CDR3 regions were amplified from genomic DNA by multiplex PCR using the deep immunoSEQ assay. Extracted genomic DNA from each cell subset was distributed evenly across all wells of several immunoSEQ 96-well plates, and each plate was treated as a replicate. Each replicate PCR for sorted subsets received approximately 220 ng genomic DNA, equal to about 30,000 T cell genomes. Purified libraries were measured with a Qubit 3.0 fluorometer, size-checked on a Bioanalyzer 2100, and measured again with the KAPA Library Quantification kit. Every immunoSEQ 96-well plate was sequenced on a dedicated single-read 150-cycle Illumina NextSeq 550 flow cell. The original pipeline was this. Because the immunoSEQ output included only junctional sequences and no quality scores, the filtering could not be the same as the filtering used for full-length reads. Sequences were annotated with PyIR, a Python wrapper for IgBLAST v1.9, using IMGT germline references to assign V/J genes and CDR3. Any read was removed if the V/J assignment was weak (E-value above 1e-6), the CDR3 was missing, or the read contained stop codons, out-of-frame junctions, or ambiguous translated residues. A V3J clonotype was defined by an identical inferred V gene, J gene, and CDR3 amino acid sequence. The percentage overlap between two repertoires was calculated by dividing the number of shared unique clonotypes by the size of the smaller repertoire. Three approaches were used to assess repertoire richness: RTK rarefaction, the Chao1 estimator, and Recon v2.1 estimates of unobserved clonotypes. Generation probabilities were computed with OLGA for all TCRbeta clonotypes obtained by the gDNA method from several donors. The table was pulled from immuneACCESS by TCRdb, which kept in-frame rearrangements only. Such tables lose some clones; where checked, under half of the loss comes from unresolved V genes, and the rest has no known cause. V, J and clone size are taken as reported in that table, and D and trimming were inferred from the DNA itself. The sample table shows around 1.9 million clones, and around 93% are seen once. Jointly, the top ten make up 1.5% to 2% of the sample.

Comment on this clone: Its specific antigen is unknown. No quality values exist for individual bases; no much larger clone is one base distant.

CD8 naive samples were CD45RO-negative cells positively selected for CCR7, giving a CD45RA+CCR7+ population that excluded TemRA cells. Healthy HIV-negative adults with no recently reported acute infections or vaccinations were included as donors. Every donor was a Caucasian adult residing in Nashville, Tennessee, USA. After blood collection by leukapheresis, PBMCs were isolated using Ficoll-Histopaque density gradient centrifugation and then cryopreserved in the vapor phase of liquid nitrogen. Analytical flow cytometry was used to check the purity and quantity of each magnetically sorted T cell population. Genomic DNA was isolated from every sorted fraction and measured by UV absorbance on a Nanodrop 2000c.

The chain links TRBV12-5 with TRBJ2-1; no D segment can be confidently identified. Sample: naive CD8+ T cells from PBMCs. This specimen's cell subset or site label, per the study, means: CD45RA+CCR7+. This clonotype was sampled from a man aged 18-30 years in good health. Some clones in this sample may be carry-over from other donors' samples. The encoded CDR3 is CASGLWGELYNEQFF. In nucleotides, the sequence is TGTGCTAGTGGTTTGTGGGGTGAACTGTACAATGAGCAGTTCTTC.